The source of this TCR beta chain is a study of shared clonotypes between healthy human individuals. The study, taken as a whole, reports: Naive subsets usually exceeded memory subsets in estimated richness.

In regard to this clone: Its target is not known.

The CDR3 runs to 13 residues. The V gene end was trimmed by 7 bases and the J gene end by 8 bases; junction bases not matched to a gene: 12. Per the germline V gene, CDR1 is SQVTM and CDR2 is ANQGSEA. It was about 190 ng DNA, 28,000 or so T cell genomes, that sorted-subset replicate PCRs used. Clones were sequenced by immunoSEQ multiplex PCR, and TCRdb holds only the in-frame ones, with some missing. The sample includes about 2.4 million clones, approximately 94% seen only once; the top ten take around 0.37%. Sample: naive CD4+ T cells from PBMCs. Described subset: CD45RA+ positively selected. This chain joins TRBV29-1 and TRBJ1-2; TRBD1 aligns across 8 bases. The TCR originated in a man between 18 and 35 years old in good health. Some clones in this sample may be carry-over from other donors' samples. The CDR3 is CSGGGQGFYGYTF. Here the CDR3 DNA reads TGCAGCGGGGGAGGACAGGGATTTTACGGCTACACCTTC.